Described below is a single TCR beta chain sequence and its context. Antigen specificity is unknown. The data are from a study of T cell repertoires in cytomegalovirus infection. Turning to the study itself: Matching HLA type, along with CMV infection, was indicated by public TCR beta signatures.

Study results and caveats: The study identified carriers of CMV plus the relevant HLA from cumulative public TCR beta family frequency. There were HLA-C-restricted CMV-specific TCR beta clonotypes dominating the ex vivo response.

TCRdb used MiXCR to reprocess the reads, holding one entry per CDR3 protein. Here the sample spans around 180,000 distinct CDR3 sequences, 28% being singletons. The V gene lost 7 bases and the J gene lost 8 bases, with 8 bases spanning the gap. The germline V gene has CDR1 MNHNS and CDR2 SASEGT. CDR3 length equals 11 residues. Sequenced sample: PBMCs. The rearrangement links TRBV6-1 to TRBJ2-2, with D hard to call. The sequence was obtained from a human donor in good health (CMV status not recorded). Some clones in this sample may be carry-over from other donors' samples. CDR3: CASTEMGELFF. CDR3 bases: TGTGCCAGCACCGAAATGGGGGAGCTGTTTTTT.